The source of this T cell receptor (beta chain) is a study of monozygotic twins with inflammatory bowel disease. CDR1 is KGHSH and CDR2 is LQKENI in the germline V gene. The CDR3 consists of 15 residues. UMIs that included a 6-nucleotide sample barcode were added by template switching, which took place during cDNA synthesis. Using the 5' RACE reads, TCRdb records one entry per CDR3 protein without DNA. The sample includes some 150,000 distinct CDR3 sequences. The chain joins TRBV18 to TRBJ2-1. Sequenced input: blood. This TCR was sampled from a human donor with ulcerative colitis or Crohn's disease, or a healthy co-twin of an affected twin (not recorded which). CDR3 protein: CASSPPDRFLVEQFF. Full variable domain (missing parts from reference TRBV18 and TRBJ2-1): NAGVMQNPRHLVRRRGQEARLRCSPMKGHSHVYWYRQLPEEGLKFMVYLQKENIIDESGMPKERFSAEFPKEGPSILRIQQVVRGDSAAYFCASSPPDRFLVEQFFGPGTRLTVL.